This T cell receptor beta chain was identified in a study of T cells in localized non-small cell lung cancer. Study outcomes and limitations: Higher T cell density in the blood was associated with longer overall survival, whereas higher adjacent-lung clonality associated with shorter survival. Of the tissues analyzed, uninvolved adjacent lung showed maximal T cell clonality, greater than tumor. Detection in adjacent lung was observed for a median roughly 57 of the top 100 tumor clones. The tumor had only one region sequenced, so heterogeneity remains possible.

Remarks on this clone: Its antigen is still unknown.

The method was immunoSEQ multiplex PCR; TCRdb's version includes in-frame clones alone and lacks a portion of them. The sample yields tens of thousands of clones, almost 85% seen once. Germline CDR1 and CDR2: SGHNT and YYREEE (reference sequence). The CDR3 has 15 residues. V lost 4 bases to trimming and J lost 3 bases, with 15 bases between them. Sequenced material: peripheral blood, taken before any cancer treatment. This clonotype originated in a man between 35 and 75 years old with stage I lung adenocarcinoma. The chain recombines TRBV5-4 with TRBJ2-3; possibly TRBD1 for D (6 bases). CDR3 sequence: CASSLDRRPTDTQYF. CDR3 bases: TGTGCCAGCAGCCTCGACAGGAGGCCAACAGATACGCAGTATTTT.